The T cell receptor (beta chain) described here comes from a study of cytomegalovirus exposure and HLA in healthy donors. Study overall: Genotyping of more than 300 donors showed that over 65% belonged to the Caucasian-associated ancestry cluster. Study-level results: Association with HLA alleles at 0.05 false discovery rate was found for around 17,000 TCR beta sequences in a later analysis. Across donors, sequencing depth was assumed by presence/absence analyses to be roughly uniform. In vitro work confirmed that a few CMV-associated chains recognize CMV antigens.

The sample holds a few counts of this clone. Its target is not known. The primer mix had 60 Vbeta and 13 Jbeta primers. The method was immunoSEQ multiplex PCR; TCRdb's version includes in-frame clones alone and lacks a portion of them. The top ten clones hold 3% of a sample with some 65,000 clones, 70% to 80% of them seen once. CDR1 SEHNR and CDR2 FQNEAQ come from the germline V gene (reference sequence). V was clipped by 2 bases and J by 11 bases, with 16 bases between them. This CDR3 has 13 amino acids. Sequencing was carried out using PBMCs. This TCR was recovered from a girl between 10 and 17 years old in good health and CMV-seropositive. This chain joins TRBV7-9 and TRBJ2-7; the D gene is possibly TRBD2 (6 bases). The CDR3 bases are TGTGCCAGCAGCTTATCCTACTCGGGGGAGGAGTACTTC. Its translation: CASSLSYSGEEYF.